This T cell receptor beta chain was profiled in a study of T cells in Graves' hyperthyroidism and ophthalmopathy. In patients aged 18 to 65, hyperthyroidism was newly diagnosed, with duration under 2 months. Any patient presenting with uncontrolled infection, other autoimmune disease, pregnancy or lactation was left out. Germline CDR1 SGHRS, CDR2 YFSETQ. The J segment lost 7 bases and the V segment lost 4 bases, leaving 7 bases of the junction unmatched. The CDR3 sequence is 14 residues long. TCR beta CDR3 regions were amplified from RNA. The TCR CDR3 first-round RT-PCR relied on the HTBI primer set. MiXCR, run by TCRdb on the multiplex PCR reads, gives a single entry per CDR3 protein. Of 300,000 to 450,000 distinct CDR3 sequences listed, approximately 25% are singletons.

The chain combines TRBV5-1 with TRBJ1-5; 8 nucleotides match TRBD1. This clonotype originated in a middle-aged man with Graves' hyperthyroidism. The sample consisted of blood. The CDR3, as DNA: TGCGCCAGCAGCCAGGGACAGGCAGGACAGCCCCAGCATTTT. This sequence encodes CASSQGQAGQPQHF.